The present T cell receptor (beta chain) was sequenced within a study of identical twins. General study findings and limits: Conclusions rested on cross-sectional statistics rather than following the same donors.

Turning to this clonotype: Its antigen is unknown.

All donors comprised healthy Caucasians. This CDR3 region has 16 residues. The germline V gene has CDR1 PRHDT and CDR2 FYEKMQ (reference sequence). V lost 1 base to trimming and J lost 2 bases, with 14 bases between them. Carrying unique molecular identifiers, the cDNA also gained a universal primer site through template switching. In TCRdb, the 5' RACE reads were re-called with MiXCR into one record per CDR3 protein. Among hundreds of thousands of distinct CDR3 sequences listed, about a fifth were seen once. These same data were also listed under a study on yellow fever vaccine responses in identical twins. This second study says: Among the twins, the vaccine T cell response reportedly seemed partly convergent and partly personalized.

This TCR was sampled from a woman aged 18-29 years in good health. The specimen sequenced was CD4+ T cells sorted from blood. The chain uses TRBV13 and TRBJ1-1, with TRBD1 as a possible D gene (5 bases). The CDR3 DNA follows: TGTGCCAGCAGCTTAGAGTGGGGGAGGGGAAACACTGAAGCTTTCTTT. This translates into CASSLEWGRGNTEAFF.